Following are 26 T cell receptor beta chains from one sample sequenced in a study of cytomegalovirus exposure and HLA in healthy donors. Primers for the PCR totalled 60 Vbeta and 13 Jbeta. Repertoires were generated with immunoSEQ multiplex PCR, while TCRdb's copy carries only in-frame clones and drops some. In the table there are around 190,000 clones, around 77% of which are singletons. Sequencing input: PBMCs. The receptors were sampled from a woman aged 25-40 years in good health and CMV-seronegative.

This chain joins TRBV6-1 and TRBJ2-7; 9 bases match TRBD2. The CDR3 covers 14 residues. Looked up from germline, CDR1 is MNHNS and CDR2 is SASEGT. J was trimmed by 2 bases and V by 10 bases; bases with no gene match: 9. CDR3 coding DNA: TGTGCCACCAATAAGCGGGAGGCTCCCTACGAGCAGTACTTC. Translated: CATNKREAPYEQYF.

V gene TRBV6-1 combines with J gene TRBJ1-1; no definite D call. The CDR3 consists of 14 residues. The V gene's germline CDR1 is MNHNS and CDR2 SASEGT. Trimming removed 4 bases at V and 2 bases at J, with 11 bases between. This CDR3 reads CASSALWANTEAFF. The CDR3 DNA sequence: TGTGCCAGCAGTGCCCTGTGGGCCAACACTGAAGCTTTCTTT.

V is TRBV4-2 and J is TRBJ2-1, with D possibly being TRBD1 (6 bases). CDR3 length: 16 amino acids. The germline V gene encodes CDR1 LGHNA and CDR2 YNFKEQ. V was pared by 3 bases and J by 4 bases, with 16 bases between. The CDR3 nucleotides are TGTGCCAGCAGCCAGAACCGGGACAACCCTTACAATGAGCAGTTCTTC. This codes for CASSQNRDNPYNEQFF.

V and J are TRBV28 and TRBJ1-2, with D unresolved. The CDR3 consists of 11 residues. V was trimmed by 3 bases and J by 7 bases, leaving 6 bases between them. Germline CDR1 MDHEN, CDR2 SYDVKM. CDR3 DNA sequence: TGTGCCAGCAGTTTCCCTGTTGGCTACACCTTC. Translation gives CASSFPVGYTF.

The DNA for the CDR3 is TGCGCCAGCAGCTTGGAGGACACAAGATTACAAGAGACCCAGTACTTC. As protein: CASSLEDTRLQETQYF. The chain is built from TRBV5-1 and TRBJ2-5; D may be TRBD1 (5 bases). Deletions cut 0 bases from V and 2 bases from J, with 14 bases between. This CDR3 is 16 amino acids long. Per the germline V gene, CDR1 is SGHRS and CDR2 is YFSETQ. Supplemented by reference TRBV5-1 and TRBJ2-5, the full variable domain reads KAGVTQTPRYLIKTRGQQVTLSCSPISGHRSVSWYQQTPGQGLQFLFEYFSETQRNKGNFPGRFSGRQFSNSRSEMNVSTLELGDSALYLCASSLEDTRLQETQYFGPGTRLLVL.

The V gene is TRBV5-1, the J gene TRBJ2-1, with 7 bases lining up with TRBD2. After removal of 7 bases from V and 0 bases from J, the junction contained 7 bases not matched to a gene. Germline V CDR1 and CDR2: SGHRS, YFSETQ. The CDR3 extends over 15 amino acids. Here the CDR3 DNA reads TGCGCCAGCTCTAGCGGCGTCAGCTCCTACAATGAGCAGTTCTTC. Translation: CASSSGVSSYNEQFF.

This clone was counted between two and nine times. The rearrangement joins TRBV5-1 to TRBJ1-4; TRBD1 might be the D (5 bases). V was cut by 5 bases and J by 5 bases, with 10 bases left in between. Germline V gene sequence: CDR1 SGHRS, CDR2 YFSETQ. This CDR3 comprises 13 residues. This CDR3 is CASRPRTNEKLFF. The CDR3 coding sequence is TGCGCCAGCAGGCCCAGGACAAATGAAAAACTGTTTTTT.

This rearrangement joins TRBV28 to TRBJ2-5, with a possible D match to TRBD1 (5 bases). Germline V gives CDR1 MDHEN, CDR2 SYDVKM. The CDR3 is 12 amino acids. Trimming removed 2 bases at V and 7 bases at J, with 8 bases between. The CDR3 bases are TGTGCCAGCAGTTTAAGCACAGGGACCCAGTACTTC. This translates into CASSLSTGTQYF.

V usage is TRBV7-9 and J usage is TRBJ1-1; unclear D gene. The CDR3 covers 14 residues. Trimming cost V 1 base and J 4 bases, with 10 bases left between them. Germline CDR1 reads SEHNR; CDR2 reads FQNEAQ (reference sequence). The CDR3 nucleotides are TGTGCCAGCAGCTTAGTAACTATCGTCACTGAAGCTTTCTTT. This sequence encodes CASSLVTIVTEAFF.

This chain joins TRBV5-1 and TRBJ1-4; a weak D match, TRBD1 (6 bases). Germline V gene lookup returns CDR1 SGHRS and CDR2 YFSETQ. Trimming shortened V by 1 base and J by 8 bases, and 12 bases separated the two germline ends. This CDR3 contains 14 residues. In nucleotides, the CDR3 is TGCGCCAGCAGCTTGACAGGGAGGGAAGAAAAACTGTTTTTT. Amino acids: CASSLTGREEKLFF. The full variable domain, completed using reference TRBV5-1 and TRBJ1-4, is KAGVTQTPRYLIKTRGQQVTLSCSPISGHRSVSWYQQTPGQGLQFLFEYFSETQRNKGNFPGRFSGRQFSNSRSEMNVSTLELGDSALYLCASSLTGREEKLFFGSGTQLSVL.

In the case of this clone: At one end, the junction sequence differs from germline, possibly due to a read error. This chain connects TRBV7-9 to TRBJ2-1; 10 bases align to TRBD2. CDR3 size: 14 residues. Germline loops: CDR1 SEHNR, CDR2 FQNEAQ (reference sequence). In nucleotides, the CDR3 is TGTTCCAGTCTAGCGGGAGTCTCCTACAATGAGCAGTTCTTC. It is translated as CSSLAGVSYNEQFF.

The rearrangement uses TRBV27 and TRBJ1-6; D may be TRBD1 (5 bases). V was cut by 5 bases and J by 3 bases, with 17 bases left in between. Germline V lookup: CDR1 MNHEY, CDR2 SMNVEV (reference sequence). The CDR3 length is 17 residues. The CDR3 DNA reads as TGTGCCAGCAGTCCCGACATTACAGGTTACTATAATTCACCCCTCCACTTT. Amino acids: CASSPDITGYYNSPLHF.

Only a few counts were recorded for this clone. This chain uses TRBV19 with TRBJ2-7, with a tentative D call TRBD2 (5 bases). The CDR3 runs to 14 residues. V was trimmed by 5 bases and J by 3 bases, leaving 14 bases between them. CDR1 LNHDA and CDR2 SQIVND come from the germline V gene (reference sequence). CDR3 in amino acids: CASSEAGWDYEQYF. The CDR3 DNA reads TGTGCCAGTAGTGAGGCGGGTTGGGACTACGAGCAGTACTTC.

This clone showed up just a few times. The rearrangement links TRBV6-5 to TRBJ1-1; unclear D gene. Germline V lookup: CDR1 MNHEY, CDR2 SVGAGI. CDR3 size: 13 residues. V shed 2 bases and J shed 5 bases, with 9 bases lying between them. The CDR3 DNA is TGTGCCAGCAGTTACGCCATCCGGACTGAAGCTTTCTTT. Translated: CASSYAIRTEAFF.

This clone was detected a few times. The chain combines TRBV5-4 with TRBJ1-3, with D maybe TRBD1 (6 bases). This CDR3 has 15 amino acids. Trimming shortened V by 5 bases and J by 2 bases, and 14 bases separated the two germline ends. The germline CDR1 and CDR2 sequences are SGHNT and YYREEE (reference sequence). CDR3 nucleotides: TGTGCCAGCAGTCCAACAGGGAGCCCTGGAAACACCATATATTTT. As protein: CASSPTGSPGNTIYF.

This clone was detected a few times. This chain's CDR3 is CASRDLRGNNEQFF. CDR3 nucleotides: TGTGCCAGCAGGGACCTGAGGGGGAACAATGAGCAGTTCTTC. The rearrangement uses TRBV7-6 and TRBJ2-1, with D possibly being TRBD1 (6 bases). In germline, CDR1 is SGHVS, CDR2 FNYEAQ. The CDR3 is 14 amino acids. Trimming took off 6 bases at V and 5 bases at J, with 14 bases between the two ends. Drawing the rest from reference TRBV7-6 and TRBJ2-1, the complete variable domain is GAGVSQSPRYKVTKRGQDVALRCDPISGHVSLYWYRQALGQGPEFLTYFNYEAQQDKSGLPNDRFSAERPEGSISTLTIQRTEQRDSAMYRCASRDLRGNNEQFFGPGTRLTVL.

The CDR3, as DNA: TGTGCCAGCAGTCACCTCGGCGGGGGAGCAGATACGCAGTATTTT. Protein sequence: CASSHLGGGADTQYF. The chain carries TRBV28 and TRBJ2-3; 7 nucleotides agree with TRBD2. Germline-derived CDR1 and CDR2 are MDHEN and SYDVKM. J gave up 4 bases and V 5 bases, and 9 bases lay outside the gene matches. This CDR3 is 15 amino acids long.

CDR3 in DNA: TGTGCCAGCGGGACAGGGGCGTACGAGCAGTACTTC. Amino acids: CASGTGAYEQYF. The chain couples TRBV6-5 to TRBJ2-7; TRBD1 aligns across 10 bases. In germline, CDR1 is MNHEY, CDR2 SVGAGI. The CDR3 is made up of 12 amino acids. The ends lost 8 bases at V and 4 bases at J; junction bases unmatched: 2.

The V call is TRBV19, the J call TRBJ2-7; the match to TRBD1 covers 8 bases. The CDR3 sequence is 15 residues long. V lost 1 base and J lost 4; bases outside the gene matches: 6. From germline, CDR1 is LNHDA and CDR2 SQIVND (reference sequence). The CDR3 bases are TGTGCCAGTAGTATAGGGGGGACAGGTTATTACGAGCAGTACTTC. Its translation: CASSIGGTGYYEQYF.

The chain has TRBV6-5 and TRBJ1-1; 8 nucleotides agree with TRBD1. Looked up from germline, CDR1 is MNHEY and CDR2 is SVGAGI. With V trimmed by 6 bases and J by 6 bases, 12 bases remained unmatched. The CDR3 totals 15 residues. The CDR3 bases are TGTGCCAGCAGGTTACATGGACAGGGAGGTCCTGAAGCTTTCTTT. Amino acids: CASRLHGQGGPEAFF.

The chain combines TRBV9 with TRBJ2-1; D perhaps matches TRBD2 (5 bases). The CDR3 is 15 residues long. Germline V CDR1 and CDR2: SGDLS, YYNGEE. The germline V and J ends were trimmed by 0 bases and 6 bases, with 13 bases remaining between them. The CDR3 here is CASSVAISEGNEQFF. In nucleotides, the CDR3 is TGTGCCAGCAGCGTAGCTATTAGCGAGGGCAATGAGCAGTTCTTC.

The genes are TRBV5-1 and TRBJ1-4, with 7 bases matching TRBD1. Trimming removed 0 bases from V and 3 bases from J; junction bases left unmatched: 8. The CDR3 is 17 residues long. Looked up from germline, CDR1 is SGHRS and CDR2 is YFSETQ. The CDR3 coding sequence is TGCGCCAGCAGCTTGGAAGGAGGGGGCCTACCTAATGAAAAACTGTTTTTT. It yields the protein CASSLEGGGLPNEKLFF.

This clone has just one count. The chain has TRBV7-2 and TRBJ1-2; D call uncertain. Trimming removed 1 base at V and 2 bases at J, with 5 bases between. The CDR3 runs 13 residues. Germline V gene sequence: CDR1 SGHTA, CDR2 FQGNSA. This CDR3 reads CASSLGGNYGYTF. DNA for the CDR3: TGTGCCAGCAGCTTAGGCGGGAACTATGGCTACACCTTC.

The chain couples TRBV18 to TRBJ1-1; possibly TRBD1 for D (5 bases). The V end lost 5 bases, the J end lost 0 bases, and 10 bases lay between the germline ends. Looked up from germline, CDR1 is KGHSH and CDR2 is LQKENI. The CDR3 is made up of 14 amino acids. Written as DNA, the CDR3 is TGTGCCAGCTCATCGACAGATTTGAACACTGAAGCTTTCTTT. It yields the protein CASSSTDLNTEAFF.

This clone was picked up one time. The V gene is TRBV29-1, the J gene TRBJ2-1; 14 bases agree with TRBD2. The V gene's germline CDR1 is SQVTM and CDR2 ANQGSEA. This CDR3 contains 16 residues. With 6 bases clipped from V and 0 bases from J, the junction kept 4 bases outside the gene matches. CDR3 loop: CSVLGLAGDSYNEQFF. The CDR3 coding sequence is TGCAGCGTCTTGGGACTAGCGGGAGACTCCTACAATGAGCAGTTCTTC.

The CDR3 sequence is CASSPGTSYNEQFF. The CDR3 bases are TGTGCCAGCAGCCCAGGTACCTCCTACAATGAGCAGTTCTTC. The chain uses TRBV7-2 and TRBJ2-1; no definite D call. V shed 5 bases and J shed 0 bases, with 8 bases lying between them. In germline, CDR1 is SGHTA, CDR2 FQGNSA. The CDR3 loop spans 14 amino acids.